A selection of T cell receptor beta chains follows, all from one sample in a study of TIL therapy for anti-PD-1-resistant metastatic lung cancer. Data came from immunoSEQ multiplex PCR; TCRdb stores just in-frame clones and leaves some out. Of 6,000 to 7,500 clones detected, around three fifths appear once; the ten largest clones hold roughly a sixth. The material was tumor tissue, obtained at baseline. The receptors were gathered from a person aged 25 to 80 with non-small cell lung cancer. Both conserved end residues are part of each CDR3. Only part of the rows carry a size: once, few, many, or a class if the clone is expanded.

TRBV6-1,large,CASSVLAGSGSYEQYF
TRBV4-3,.,CASSQEASGDFTDTQYF
TRBV24-1,.,CATEEQGTGTDTQYF
TRBV6-5,.,CASTLTGWVETQYF
TRBV5-5,.,CASSPQPGDSPLHF
TRBV7-3,.,CASSQLLSGANVLTF
TRBV29-1,.,CSVERQAQETQYF
TRBV6-5,medium-sized,CASSTSGYNEQFF
TRBV6-4,.,CASSETAGADNEQFF
TRBV2,.,CASRFSGSTDTQYF
TRBV28,.,CASSLHRGVEGETQYF
TRBV9,.,CASSVQVAAGELFF
TRBV5-1,medium-sized,CASSLDGLNTEAFF
TRBV5-5,.,CASSLGQGNQETQYF
TRBV6-5,.,CASTVTGPSEQYF
TRBV3-1/TRBV3-2,.,CASSQIAGTEAFF
TRBV6-5,.,CASSYLQGRSHYGYTF
TRBV5-6,.,CASSGTDRYTIEQFF
TRBV4-1,few,CASSLDTTGEQYF
TRBV19,.,CASSGYRGSEQYF
TRBV2,few,CASSLSNQPQHF
TRBV12-3/TRBV12-4,few,CASSLWVARQYF
TRBV7-6,once,CASSLGTSGNYYEQYF
TRBV5-1,.,CASSLNPGASGTLEQFF